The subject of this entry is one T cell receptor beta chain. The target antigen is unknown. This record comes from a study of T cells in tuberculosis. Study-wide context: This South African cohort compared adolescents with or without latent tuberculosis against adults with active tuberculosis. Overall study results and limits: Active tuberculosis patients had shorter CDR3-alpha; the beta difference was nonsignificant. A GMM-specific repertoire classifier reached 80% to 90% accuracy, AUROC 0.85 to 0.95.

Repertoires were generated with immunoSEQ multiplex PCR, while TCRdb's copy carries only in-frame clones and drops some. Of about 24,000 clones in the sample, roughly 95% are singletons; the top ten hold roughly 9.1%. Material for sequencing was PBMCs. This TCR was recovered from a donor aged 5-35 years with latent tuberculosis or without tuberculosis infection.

CDR3 sequence reads: CASSRQGEAYNEQFF. The CDR3 DNA reads as TGCGCCAGCAGTAGACAGGGAGAGGCCTACAATGAGCAGTTCTTC. The chain combines TRBV5-1 with TRBJ2-1; 7 nucleotides align to TRBD1. Germline values: CDR1 SGHRS, CDR2 YFSETQ. The CDR3 has 15 residues. V shed 5 bases, J shed 2 bases, and the junction held 7 bases outside the gene matches.